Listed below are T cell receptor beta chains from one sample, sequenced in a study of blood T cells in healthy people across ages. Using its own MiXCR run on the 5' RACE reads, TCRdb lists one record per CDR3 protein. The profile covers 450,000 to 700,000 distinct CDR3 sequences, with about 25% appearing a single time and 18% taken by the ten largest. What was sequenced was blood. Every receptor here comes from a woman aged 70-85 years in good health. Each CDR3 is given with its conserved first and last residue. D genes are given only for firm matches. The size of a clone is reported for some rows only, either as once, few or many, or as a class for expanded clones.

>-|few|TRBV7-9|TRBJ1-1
CASAERGGTEAFF
TGTGCCAGCGCGGAGCGAGGTGGCACTGAAGCTTTCTTT
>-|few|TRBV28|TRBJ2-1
CASSLAAGEQFF
TGTGCCAGCAGTTTGGCAGCCGGTGAGCAGTTCTTC
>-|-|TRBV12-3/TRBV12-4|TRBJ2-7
CASSLLDKSYEQYF
TGTGCCAGCAGCCTTTTGGACAAGTCCTACGAGCAGTACTTC
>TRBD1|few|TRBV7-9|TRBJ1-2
CASSLTGGEQGGYTF
TGTGCCAGCAGCTTGACAGGGGGCGAGCAGGGCGGCTACACCTTC
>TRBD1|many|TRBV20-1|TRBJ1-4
CSAPRTGPTNEKLFF
TGCAGTGCTCCTCGGACAGGTCCAACTAATGAAAAACTGTTTTTT
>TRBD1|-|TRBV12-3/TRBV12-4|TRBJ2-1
CASSLGDRYGSYNEQFF
TGTGCCAGCAGTTTAGGGGACAGGTATGGATCCTACAATGAGCAGTTCTTC
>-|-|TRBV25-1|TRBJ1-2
CASRGQRSGYGYTF
TGTGCCAGCAGGGGGCAGCGATCCGGCTATGGCTACACCTTC
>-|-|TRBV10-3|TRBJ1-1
CAIRSSGEIMNTEAFF
TGTGCCATCAGGAGTTCAGGGGAAATAATGAACACTGAAGCTTTCTTT
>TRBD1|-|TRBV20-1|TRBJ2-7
CSADTGGFEQYF
TGCAGTGCTGATACAGGGGGCTTCGAGCAGTACTTC
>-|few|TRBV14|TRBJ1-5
CASSQGAVQPQHF
TGTGCCAGCAGCCAGGGGGCTGTTCAGCCCCAGCATTTT
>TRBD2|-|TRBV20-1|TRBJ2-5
CSANSQRGTQETQYF
TGCAGTGCCAATTCCCAGCGGGGGACTCAAGAGACCCAGTACTTC
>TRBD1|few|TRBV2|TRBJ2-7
CASSRDSRYEQYF
TGTGCCAGCAGCCGGGACAGCCGTTACGAGCAGTACTTC
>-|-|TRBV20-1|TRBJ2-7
CSAGDLRLSLSSYEQYF
TGCAGTGCGGGGGACCTCCGTTTGTCGCTAAGCTCCTACGAGCAGTACTTC
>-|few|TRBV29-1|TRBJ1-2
CSVDQGYGYTF
TGCAGCGTGGACCAGGGGTATGGCTACACCTTC
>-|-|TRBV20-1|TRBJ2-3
CSAMDQALGQYF
TGCAGTGCTATGGACCAAGCCTTAGGGCAGTATTTT
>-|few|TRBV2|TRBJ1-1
CASRDQATPEAFF
TGTGCCAGCAGGGATCAGGCTACCCCTGAAGCTTTCTTT
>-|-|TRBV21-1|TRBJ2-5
CASSKVDRIGLETQYF
TGTGCCAGCAGCAAAGTGGATCGGATAGGGCTTGAGACCCAGTACTTC
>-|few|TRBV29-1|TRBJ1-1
CSVKDDQRGAFF
TGCAGCGTTAAGGACGACCAACGTGGGGCTTTCTTT
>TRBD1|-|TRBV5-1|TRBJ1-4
CASSLGQGATIGEKLFF
TGCGCCAGCAGCCTAGGACAGGGGGCGACTATCGGGGAAAAACTGTTTTTT
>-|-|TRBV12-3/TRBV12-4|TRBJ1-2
CASSLDSFINYGYTF
TGTGCCAGCAGTTTGGACAGCTTCATCAACTATGGCTACACCTTC
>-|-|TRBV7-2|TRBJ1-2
CASSWTGAGYTF
TGTGCCAGCAGTTGGACCGGGGCGGGCTACACCTTC
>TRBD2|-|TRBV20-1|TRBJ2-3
CSAGPSGVTDTQYF
TGCAGTGCTGGCCCGAGCGGGGTGACAGATACGCAGTATTTT
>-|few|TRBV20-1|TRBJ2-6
CSAQAASGANVLTF
TGCAGTGCTCAGGCGGCCTCTGGGGCCAACGTCCTGACTTTC
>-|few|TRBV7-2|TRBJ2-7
CASSYSQGSYEQYF
TGTGCCAGCAGCTATTCTCAGGGGAGCTACGAGCAGTACTTC
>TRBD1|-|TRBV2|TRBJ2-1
CASMGTGRAGDEQFF
TGTGCCAGTATGGGGACAGGGCGGGCCGGAGATGAGCAGTTCTTC
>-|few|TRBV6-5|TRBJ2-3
CASSYWSGKGTDTQYF
TGTGCCAGCAGTTACTGGTCAGGGAAGGGCACAGATACGCAGTATTTT
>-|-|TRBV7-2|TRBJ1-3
CASSFRDIGNTIYF
TGTGCCAGCAGCTTCCGGGACATTGGAAACACCATATATTTT
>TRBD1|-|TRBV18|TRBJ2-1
CASSPGQGFGYEQFF
TGTGCCAGCTCACCGGGACAGGGTTTCGGGTATGAGCAGTTCTTC
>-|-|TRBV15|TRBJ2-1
CATSREGGRASSYNEQFF
TGTGCCACCAGCAGAGAAGGCGGCAGGGCCAGCTCCTACAATGAGCAGTTCTTC